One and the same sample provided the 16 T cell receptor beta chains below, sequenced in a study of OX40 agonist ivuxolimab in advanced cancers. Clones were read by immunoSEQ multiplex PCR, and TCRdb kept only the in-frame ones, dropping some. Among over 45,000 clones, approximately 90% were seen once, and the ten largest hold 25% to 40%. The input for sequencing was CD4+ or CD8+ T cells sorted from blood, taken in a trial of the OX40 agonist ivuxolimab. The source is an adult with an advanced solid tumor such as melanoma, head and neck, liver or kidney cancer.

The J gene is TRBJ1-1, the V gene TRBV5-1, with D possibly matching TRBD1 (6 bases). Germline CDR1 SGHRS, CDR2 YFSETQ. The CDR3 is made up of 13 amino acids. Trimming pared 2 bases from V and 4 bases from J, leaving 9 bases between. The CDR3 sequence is CASSFDRPTEAFF. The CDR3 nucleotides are TGCGCCAGCAGCTTTGACAGGCCCACTGAAGCTTTCTTT.

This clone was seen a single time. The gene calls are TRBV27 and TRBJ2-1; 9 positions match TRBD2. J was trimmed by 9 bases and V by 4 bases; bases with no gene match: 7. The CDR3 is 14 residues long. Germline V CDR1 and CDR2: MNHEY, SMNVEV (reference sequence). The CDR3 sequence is CASSWGSGSVEQFF. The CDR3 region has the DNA TGTGCCAGCAGTTGGGGTAGCGGGAGCGTTGAGCAGTTCTTC.

This CDR3 is CSPWGVTEAFF. The DNA for the CDR3 is TGCAGTCCTTGGGGCGTCACTGAAGCTTTCTTT. This chain connects TRBV20-1 to TRBJ1-1, with D possibly being TRBD1 (5 bases). This CDR3 has 11 amino acids. Germline CDR1 and CDR2: DFQATT and SNEGSKA (reference sequence). Trimming stripped 8 bases from V and 4 bases from J, with 11 bases between.

The CDR3 here is CASSLVQGEPGELFF. The CDR3, as DNA: TGTGCCAGCAGCTTAGTCCAGGGGGAACCCGGGGAGCTGTTTTTT. This chain links TRBV7-9 with TRBJ2-2; 7 bases map to TRBD1. The V segment lost 1 base and the J segment 6 bases; nucleotides outside the gene matches: 5. This CDR3 has 15 residues. CDR1 and CDR2 from the germline V gene are SEHNR and FQNEAQ (reference sequence).

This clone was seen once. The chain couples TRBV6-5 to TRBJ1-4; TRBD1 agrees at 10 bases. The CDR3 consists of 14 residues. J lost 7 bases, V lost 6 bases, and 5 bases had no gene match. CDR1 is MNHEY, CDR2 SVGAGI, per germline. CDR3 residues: CASRTGGSGEKLFF. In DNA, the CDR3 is TGTGCCAGCAGGACAGGGGGCTCCGGTGAAAAACTGTTTTTT.

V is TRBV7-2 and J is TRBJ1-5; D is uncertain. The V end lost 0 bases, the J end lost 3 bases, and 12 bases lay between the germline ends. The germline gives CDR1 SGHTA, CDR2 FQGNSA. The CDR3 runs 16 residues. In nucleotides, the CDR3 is TGTGCCAGCAGCTTAGCTAGTGCAGGCCCCAATCAGCCCCAGCATTTT. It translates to CASSLASAGPNQPQHF. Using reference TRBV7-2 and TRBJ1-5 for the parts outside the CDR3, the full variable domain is GAGVSQSPSNKVTEKGKDVELRCDPISGHTALYWYRQSLGQGLEFLIYFQGNSAPDKSGLPSDRFSAERTGGSVSTLTIQRTQQEDSAVYLCASSLASAGPNQPQHFGDGTRLSIL.

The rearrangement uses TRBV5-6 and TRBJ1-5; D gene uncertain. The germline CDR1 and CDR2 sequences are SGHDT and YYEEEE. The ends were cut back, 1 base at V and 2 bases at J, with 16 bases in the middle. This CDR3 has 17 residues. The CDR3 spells CASSLWPREMGNQPQHF. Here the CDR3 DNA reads TGTGCCAGCAGCTTGTGGCCCCGGGAAATGGGCAATCAGCCCCAGCATTTT.

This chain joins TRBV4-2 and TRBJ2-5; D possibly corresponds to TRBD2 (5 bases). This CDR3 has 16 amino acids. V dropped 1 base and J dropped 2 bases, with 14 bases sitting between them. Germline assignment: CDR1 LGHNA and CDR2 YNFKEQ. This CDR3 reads CASSQGMGDIQETQYF. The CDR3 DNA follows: TGTGCCAGCAGCCAAGGAATGGGAGACATACAAGAGACCCAGTACTTC.

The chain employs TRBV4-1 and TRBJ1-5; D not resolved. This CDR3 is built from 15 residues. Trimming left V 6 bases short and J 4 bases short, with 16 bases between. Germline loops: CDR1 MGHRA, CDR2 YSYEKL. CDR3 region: CASSLVSEGNQPQHF. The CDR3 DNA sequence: TGCGCCAGCAGTCTCGTAAGCGAGGGAAATCAGCCCCAGCATTTT.

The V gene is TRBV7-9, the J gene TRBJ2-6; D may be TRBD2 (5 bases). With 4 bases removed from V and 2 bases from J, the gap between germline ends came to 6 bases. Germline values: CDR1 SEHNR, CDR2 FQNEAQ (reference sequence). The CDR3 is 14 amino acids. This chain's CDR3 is CASSSGTGANVLTF. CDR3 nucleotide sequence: TGTGCCAGCAGCTCGGGAACTGGGGCCAACGTCCTGACTTTC.

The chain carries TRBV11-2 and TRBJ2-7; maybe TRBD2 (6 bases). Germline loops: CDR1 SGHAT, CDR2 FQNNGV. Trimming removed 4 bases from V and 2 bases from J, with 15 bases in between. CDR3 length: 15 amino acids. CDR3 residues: CASSSGHGGAYEQYF. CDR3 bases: TGTGCCAGCAGCTCCGGACACGGGGGAGCCTACGAGCAGTACTTC.

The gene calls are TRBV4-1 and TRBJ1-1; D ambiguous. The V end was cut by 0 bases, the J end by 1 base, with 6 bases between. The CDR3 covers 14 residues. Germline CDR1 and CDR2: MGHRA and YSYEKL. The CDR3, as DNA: TGCGCCAGCAGCCAAGAGTCAGAGAACACTGAAGCTTTCTTT. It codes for CASSQESENTEAFF.

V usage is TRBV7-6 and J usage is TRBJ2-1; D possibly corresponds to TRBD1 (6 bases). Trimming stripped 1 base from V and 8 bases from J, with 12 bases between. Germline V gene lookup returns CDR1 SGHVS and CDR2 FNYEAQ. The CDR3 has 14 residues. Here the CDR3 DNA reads TGTGCCAGCAGCTTAGACGGGACAATCGATGAGCAGTTCTTC. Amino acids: CASSLDGTIDEQFF.

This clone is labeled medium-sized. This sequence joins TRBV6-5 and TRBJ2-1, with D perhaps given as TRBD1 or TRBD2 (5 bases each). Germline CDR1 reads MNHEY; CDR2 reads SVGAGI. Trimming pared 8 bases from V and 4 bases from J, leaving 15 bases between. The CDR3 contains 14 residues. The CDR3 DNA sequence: TGTGCCAGCGGGGGTACAGGTCCTTACAATGAGCAGTTCTTC. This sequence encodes CASGGTGPYNEQFF.

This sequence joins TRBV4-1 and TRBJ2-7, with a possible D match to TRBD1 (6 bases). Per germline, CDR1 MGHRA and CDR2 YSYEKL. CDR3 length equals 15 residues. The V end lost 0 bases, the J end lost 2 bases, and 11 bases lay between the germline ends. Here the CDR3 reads CASSQDEEGAYEQYF. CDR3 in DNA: TGCGCCAGCAGCCAAGATGAAGAGGGGGCCTACGAGCAGTACTTC.

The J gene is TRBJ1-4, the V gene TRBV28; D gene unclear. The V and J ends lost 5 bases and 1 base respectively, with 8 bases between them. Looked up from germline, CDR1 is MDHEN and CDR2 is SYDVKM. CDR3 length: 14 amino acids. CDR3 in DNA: TGTGCCAGCAGTGTGTGGGGAACTAATGAAAAACTGTTTTTT. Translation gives CASSVWGTNEKLFF.